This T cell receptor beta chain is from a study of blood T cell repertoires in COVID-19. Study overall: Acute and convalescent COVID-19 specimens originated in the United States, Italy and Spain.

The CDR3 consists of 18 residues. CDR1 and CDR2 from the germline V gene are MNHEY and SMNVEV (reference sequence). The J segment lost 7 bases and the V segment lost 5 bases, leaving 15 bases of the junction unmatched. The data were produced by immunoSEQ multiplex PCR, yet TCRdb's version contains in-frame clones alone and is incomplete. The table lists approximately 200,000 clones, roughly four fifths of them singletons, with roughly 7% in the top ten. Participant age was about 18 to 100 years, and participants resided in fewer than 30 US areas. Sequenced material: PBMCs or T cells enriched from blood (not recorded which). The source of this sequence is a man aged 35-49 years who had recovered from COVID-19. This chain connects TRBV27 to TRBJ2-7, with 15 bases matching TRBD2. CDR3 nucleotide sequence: TGTGCCAGCAGTCGTATCCCGGGACTAGCGGGGGGCCCCAATGAGCAGTACTTC. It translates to CASSRIPGLAGGPNEQYF.